This TCR beta chain was identified during a study of control samples from healthy donors and cancer patients. The table came from immunoSEQ multiplex PCR; TCRdb's copy has only in-frame clones and leaves some out. Among about 120,000 clones listed, 85% to 95% were seen once. Input material: blood. The origin of this receptor is a man aged 30 to 39 in good health.

The CDR3 DNA reads TGTGCCAGTAGTAGTCAGGCATACAATGAGCAGTTCTTC. Protein sequence: CASSSQAYNEQFF. This chain uses TRBV19 with TRBJ2-1; D not certain. Germline CDR1 LNHDA, CDR2 SQIVND (reference sequence). The CDR3 is made up of 13 amino acids. V lost 4 bases to trimming and J lost 4 bases, with 8 bases between them.